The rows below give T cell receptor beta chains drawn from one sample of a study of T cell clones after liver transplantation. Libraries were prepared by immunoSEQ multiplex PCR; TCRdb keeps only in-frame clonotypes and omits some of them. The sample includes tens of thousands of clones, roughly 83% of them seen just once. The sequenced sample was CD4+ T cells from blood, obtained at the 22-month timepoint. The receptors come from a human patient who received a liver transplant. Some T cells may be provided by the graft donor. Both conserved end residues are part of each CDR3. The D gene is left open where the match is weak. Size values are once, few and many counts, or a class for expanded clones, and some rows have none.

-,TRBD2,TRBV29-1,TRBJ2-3,TGCAGCGTTGAAAGGGCGGGAGGCACCGGAGATACGCAGTATTTT,CSVERAGGTGDTQYF
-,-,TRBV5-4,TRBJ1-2,TGTGCCAGCAGCTTAGTGGGCGTCGCGGGCTACACCTTC,CASSLVGVAGYTF
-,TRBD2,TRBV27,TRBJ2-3,TGTGCCAGCAGTTTCGCCCTAGCGGGTCTAGATACGCAGTATTTT,CASSFALAGLDTQYF
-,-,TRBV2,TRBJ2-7,TGTGCCAGCAGGCCCCCACAGGGAATTGGCTACGAGCAGTACTTC,CASRPPQGIGYEQYF
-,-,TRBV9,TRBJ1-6,TGTGCCAGCAGCGTAGTGGGGGTGAATTCACCCCTCCACTTT,CASSVVGVNSPLHF
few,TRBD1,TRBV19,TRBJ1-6,TGTGCCACCAGACAGGGCCTCTACAATTCACCCCTCCACTTT,CATRQGLYNSPLHF
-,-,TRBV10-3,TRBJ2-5,TGTGCCATCAGTGAGAAAGAGACCCAGTACTTC,CAISEKETQYF
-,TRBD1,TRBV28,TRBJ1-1,TGTGCCAGCAGTTTATCCCGGACAGGGAAAGGCACTGAAGCTTTCTTT,CASSLSRTGKGTEAFF
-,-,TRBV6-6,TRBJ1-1,TGTGCCAGCAGAAGGCGGGGAGGGACCACTGAAGCTTTCTTT,CASRRRGGTTEAFF
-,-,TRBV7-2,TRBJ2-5,TGTGCCAGCAGAAGGGGACCCGGGGAAGAGACCCAGTACTTC,CASRRGPGEETQYF
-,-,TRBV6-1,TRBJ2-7,TGTGCCAGCAGTGAATGGGCCTCCACAGGGAGAGGCGAGCAGTACTTC,CASSEWASTGRGEQYF
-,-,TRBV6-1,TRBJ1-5,TGTGCCAGCAGTGAATTTGACGGAAATCAGCCCCAGCATTTT,CASSEFDGNQPQHF
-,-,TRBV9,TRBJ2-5,TGTGCCAGCAGCGTAACTAGCTGGACTGGGACCCAGTACTTC,CASSVTSWTGTQYF
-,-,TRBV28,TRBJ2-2,TGTGCCAGCAGTTTATCCGGAGCCGGGGAGCTGTTTTTT,CASSLSGAGELFF
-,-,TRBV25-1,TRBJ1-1,TGTGCCAGCAGTGAATCCGGGGGTCTGGCTGAAGCTTTCTTT,CASSESGGLAEAFF
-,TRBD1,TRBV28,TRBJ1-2,TGTGCCAGCAGCAAACAGGGGCATGGCTACACCTTC,CASSKQGHGYTF
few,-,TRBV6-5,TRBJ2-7,TGTGCCAGCAGGGGACTTGGCGGTAGCTCCTACGAGCAGTACTTC,CASRGLGGSSYEQYF
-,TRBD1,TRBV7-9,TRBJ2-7,TGTGCCAGCAGCCCCCGCTCTTTTGGACAGGGCTCCCCCTACGAGCAGTACTTC,CASSPRSFGQGSPYEQYF
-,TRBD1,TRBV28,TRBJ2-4,TGTGCCAGCAGGGAAACAGGGGCGGCCAAAAACATTCAGTACTTC,CASRETGAAKNIQYF
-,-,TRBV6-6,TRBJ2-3,TGTGCCAGCAGCCCCGGGGGAGGTAATACGCAGTATTTT,CASSPGGGNTQYF
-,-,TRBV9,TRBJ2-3,TGTGCCAGCAGCGTAGGATCAGTTCCAGATACGCAGTATTTT,CASSVGSVPDTQYF
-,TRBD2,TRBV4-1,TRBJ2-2,TGCGCCAGCAGCCAAGAAGGGCTAGCGGGGAACACCGGGGAGCTGTTTTTT,CASSQEGLAGNTGELFF
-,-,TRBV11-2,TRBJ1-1,TGTGCCAGCAAGAATGTCAGGGACAACCAAGCTTTCTTT,CASKNVRDNQAFF
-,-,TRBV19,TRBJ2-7,TGTGCCAGTAGTGCGGTGGGACCCTACGAGCAGTACTTC,CASSAVGPYEQYF
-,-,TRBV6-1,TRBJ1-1,TGTGCCAGCAGTGAAACGACGAACACTGAAGCTTTCTTT,CASSETTNTEAFF
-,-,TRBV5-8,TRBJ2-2,TGTGCCAGCAGCTTCCCCCTGGACGGCGCGAACACCGGGGAGCTGTTTTTT,CASSFPLDGANTGELFF
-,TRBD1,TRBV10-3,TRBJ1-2,TGTGCCATCAGTGAGCCCGGACAGGGGGGTAACTATGGCTACACCTTC,CAISEPGQGGNYGYTF
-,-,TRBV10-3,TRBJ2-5,TGTGCCATCAGTGACCCGGGGAGAGACCAAGAGACCCAGTACTTC,CAISDPGRDQETQYF
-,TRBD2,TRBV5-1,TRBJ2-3,TGCGCCAGCAGCTTGGTTGGGACTACCACAGATACGCAGTATTTT,CASSLVGTTTDTQYF
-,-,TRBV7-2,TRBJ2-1,TGTGCCAGCAGTACAGCCTACAATGAGCAGTTCTTC,CASSTAYNEQFF
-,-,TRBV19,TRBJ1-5,TGTGCCAGTAGTCCCTGGGGCGGGGAGCGGGATCAGCCCCAGCATTTT,CASSPWGGERDQPQHF
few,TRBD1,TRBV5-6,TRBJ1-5,TGTGCCAGCAGCTTGGCCTTAGGGCAGGGGGCGGAACAGCCCCAGCATTTT,CASSLALGQGAEQPQHF
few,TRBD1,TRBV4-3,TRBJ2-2,TGCGCCAGCAGCCTCGGACAGGGGGGGAACACCGGGGAGCTGTTTTTT,CASSLGQGGNTGELFF
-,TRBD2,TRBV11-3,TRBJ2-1,TGTGCCAGCAGCCCTGGACTAGCGGCTAATGAGCAGTTCTTC,CASSPGLAANEQFF
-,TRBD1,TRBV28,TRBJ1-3,TGTGCCAGCAGTTTCCAGGACAGGGACTCTGGAAACACCATATATTTT,CASSFQDRDSGNTIYF
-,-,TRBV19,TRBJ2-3,TGTGCCAGTAGTATGGGGGGCGATACGCAGTATTTT,CASSMGGDTQYF
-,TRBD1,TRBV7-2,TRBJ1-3,TGTGCCAGCAGCTTCGGGACAGACTCTGGAAACACCATATATTTT,CASSFGTDSGNTIYF
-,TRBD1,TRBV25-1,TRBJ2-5,TGTGCCAGTATGAAGACGGGACAGGGGTGGCAAGAGACCCAGTACTTC,CASMKTGQGWQETQYF
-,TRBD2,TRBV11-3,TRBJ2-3,TGTGCCAGCAGCTCGGGGTTGATAGCGGGAGATCGCGCAGATACGCAGTATTTT,CASSSGLIAGDRADTQYF
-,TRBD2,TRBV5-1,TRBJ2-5,TGCGCCAGCAGCTTGAGACTAGCGGAAGAGACCCAGTACTTC,CASSLRLAEETQYF
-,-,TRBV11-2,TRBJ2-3,TGTGCCAGCAGCTCTGAATTGGATACGCAGTATTTT,CASSSELDTQYF
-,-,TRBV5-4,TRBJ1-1,TGTGCCAGCAGTCCCCGGACTGGGAACACTGAAGCTTTCTTT,CASSPRTGNTEAFF
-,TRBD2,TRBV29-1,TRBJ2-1,TGCAGCGTTGACGCTAGCGGATTGCCCCAGGTGTTCTTC,CSVDASGLPQVFF
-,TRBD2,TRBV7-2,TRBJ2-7,TGTGCCAGCAGCTTAGGGACTAGCGGGAGGTACGAGCAGTACTTC,CASSLGTSGRYEQYF
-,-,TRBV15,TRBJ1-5,TGTGCCACCAGCAGAGTTAACGATCAGCCCCAGCATTTT,CATSRVNDQPQHF
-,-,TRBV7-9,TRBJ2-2,TGTGCCAGCAGCTTAGGAGGGGACACCGGGGAGCTGTTTTTT,CASSLGGDTGELFF
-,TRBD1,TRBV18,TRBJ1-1,TGTGCCAGCTCACTGGGACAGGGAATTGCTTTCTTT,CASSLGQGIAFF
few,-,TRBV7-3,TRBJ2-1,TGTGCCAGCAGCTTATCCGGATCTTACAATGAGCAGTTCTTC,CASSLSGSYNEQFF
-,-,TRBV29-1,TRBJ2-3,TGCAGCGTTGAGGGACTCCCTACAGATACGCAGTATTTT,CSVEGLPTDTQYF
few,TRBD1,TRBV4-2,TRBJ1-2,TGTGCCAGCAGCCAAGTCCCGGGACAGGGGGCGTCGGGCTACACCTTC,CASSQVPGQGASGYTF
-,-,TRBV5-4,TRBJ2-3,TGTGCCAGCAGCCCCTCCCCCCGATACACAGATACGCAGTATTTT,CASSPSPRYTDTQYF